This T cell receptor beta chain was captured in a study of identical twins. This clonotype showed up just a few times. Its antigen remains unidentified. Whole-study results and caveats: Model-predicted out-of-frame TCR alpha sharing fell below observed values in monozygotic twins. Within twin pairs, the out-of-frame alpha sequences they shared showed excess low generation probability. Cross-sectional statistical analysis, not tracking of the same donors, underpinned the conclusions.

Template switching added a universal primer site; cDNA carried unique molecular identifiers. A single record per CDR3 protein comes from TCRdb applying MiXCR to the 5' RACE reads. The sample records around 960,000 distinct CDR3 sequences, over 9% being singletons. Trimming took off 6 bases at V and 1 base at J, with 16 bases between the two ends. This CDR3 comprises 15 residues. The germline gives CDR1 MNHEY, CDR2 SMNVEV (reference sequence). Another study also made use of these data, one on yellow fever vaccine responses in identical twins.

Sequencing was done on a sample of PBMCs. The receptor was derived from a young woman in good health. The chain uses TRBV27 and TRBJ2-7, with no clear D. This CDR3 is CASSATADSSYEQYF. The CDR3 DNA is TGTGCCAGCAGCGCAACCGCTGATTCGTCCTACGAGCAGTACTTC.